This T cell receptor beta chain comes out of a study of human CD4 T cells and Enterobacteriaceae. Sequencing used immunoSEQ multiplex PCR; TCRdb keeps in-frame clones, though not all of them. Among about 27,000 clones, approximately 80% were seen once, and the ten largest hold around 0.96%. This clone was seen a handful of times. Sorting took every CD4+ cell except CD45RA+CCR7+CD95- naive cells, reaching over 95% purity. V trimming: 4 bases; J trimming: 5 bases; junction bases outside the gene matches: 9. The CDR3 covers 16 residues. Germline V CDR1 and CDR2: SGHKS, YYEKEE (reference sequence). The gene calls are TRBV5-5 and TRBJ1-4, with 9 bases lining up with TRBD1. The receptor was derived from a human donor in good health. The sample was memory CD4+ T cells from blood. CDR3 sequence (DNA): TGTGCCAGCAGCCCTCCCCAACAGGGGGCGAATGAAAAACTGTTTTTT. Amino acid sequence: CASSPPQQGANEKLFF.